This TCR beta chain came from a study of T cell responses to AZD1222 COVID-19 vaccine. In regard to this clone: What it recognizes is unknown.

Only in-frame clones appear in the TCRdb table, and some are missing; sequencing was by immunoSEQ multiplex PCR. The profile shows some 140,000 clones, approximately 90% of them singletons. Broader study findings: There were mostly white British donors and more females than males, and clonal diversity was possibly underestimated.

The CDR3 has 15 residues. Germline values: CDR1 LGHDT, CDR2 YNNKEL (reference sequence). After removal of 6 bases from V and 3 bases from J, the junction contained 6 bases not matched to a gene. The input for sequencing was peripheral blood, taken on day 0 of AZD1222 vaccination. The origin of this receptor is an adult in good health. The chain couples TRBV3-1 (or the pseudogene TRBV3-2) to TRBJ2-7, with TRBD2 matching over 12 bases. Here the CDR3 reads CASSTGLAGLYEQYF. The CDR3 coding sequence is TGTGCCAGCAGTACGGGACTAGCGGGCCTCTACGAGCAGTACTTC.